This T cell receptor beta chain derives from a study of long-term antiretroviral therapy in people with HIV. Background on the study: When the earliest samples were collected, ART was typically delayed until CD4 counts fell. Findings and limits, study-wide: The study found that diversity rose after ART but stayed below transplant donor controls. Whichever time point was examined, clones expanded before ART dominated the repertoire.

V lost 4 bases and J lost 0, with 16 bases in between. The length of the CDR3 is 17 residues. Germline V gives CDR1 KGHSH, CDR2 LQKENI. The assay, immunoSEQ v3.0, was run at survey level. The protocol was immunoSEQ multiplex PCR, while the TCRdb copy is restricted to in-frame clones and leaves out a portion. The sample comprises some 16,000 clones, approximately 89% of which are singletons, and 10% to 15% rests with the top ten. To note about this clone: The antigen is undetermined.

The receptor was derived from a woman aged 40 to 50 with HIV. The sample here was unsorted PBMCs, taken 0.6 years after starting antiretroviral therapy. The chain recombines TRBV18 with TRBJ1-3; no reliable D call. The CDR3, as DNA: TGTGCCAGCTCACTCAGCCCGGATGGGTTCTCTGGAAACACCATATATTTT. It is translated as CASSLSPDGFSGNTIYF.